Sequencing of this T cell receptor beta chain was carried out in a study of shared clonotypes between healthy human individuals. CDR1 is SEHNR, CDR2 FQNEAQ, per germline (reference sequence). V was cut by 1 base and J by 6 bases, with 9 bases left in between. There are 14 residues in the CDR3. Profiling relied on immunoSEQ multiplex PCR, and the TCRdb table lists in-frame clones only, not all of them. In the table there are 1.4 million to 1.5 million clones, over 95% of which are singletons. The chain joins TRBV7-9 to TRBJ2-2, with D perhaps TRBD2 (5 bases). The origin of this receptor is a man aged 30 to 45 in good health. Sequencing was done on a sample of naive CD4+ T cells sorted from blood. Subset reported: CD45RA+ positively selected. CDR3 loop: CASSLGLAPGELFF. The CDR3 DNA sequence: TGTGCCAGCAGCTTAGGTCTAGCACCCGGGGAGCTGTTTTTT.